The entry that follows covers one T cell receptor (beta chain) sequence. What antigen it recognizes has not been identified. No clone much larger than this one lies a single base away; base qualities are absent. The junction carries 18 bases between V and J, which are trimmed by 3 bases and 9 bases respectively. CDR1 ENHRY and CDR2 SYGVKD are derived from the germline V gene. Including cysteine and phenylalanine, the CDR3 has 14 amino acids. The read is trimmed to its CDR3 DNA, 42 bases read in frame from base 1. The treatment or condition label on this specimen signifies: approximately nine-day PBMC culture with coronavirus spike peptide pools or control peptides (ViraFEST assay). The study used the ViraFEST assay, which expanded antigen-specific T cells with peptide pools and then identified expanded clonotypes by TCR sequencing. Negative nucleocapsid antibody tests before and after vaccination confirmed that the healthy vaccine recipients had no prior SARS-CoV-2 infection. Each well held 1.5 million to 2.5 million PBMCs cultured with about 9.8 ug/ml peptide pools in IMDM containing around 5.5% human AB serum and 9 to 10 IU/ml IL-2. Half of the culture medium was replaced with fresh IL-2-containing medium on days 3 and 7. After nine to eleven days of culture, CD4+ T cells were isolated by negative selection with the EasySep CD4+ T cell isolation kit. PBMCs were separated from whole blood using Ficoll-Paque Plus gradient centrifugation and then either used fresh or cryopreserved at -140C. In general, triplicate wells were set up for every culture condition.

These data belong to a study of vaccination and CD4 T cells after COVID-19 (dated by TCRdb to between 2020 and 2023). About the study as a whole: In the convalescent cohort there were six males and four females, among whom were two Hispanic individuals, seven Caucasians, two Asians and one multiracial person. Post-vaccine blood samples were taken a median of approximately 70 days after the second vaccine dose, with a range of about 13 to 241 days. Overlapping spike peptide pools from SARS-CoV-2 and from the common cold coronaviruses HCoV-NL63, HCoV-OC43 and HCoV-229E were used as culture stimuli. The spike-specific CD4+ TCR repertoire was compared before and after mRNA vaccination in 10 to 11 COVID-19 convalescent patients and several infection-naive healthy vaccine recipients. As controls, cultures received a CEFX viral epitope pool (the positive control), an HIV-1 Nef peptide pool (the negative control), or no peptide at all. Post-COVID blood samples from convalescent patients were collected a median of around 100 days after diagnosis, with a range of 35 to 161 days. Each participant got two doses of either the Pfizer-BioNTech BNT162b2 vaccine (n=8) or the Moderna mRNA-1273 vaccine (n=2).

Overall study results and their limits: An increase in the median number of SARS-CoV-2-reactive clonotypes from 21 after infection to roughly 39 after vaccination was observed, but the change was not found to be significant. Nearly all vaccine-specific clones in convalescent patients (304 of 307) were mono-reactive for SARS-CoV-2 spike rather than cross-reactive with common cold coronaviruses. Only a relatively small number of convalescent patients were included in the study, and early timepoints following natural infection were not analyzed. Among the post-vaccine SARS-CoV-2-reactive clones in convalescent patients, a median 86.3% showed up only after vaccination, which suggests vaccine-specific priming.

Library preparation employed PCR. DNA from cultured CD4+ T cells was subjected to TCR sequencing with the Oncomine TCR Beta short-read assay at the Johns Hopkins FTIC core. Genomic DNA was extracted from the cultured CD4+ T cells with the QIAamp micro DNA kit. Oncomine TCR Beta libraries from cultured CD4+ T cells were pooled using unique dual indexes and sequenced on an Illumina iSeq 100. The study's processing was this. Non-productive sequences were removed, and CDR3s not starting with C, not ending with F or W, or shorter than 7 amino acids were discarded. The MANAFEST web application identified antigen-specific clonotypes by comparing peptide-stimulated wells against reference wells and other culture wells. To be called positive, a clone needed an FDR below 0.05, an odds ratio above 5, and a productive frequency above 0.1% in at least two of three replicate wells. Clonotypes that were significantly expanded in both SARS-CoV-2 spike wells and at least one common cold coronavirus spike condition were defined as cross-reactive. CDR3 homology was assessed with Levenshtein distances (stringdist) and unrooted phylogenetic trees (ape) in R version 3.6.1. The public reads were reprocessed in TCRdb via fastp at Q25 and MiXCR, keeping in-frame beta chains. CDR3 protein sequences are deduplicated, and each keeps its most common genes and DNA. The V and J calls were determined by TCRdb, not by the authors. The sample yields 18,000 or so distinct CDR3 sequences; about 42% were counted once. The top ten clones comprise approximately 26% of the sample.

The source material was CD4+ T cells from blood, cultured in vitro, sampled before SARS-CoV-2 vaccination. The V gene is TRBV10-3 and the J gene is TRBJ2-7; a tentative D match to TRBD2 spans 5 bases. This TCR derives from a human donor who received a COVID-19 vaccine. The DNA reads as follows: TGTGCCATCAGTGACTCCGACTACCAAACGAGGCAGTACTTC. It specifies CAISDSDYQTRQYF.